The 9 T cell receptor beta chains below come from one sample, sequenced in a study of blood T cells in healthy people across ages. Using a J-beta primer mix together with a sample-barcoded 5' primer, a second PCR was run for roughly 7 to 12 cycles. TCRdb redid the calling of the 5' RACE reads with MiXCR, one entry per CDR3 protein. The sample records 800,000 to 950,000 distinct CDR3 sequences, around 48% being singletons. What was sequenced was blood. These receptor sequences come from a man aged 25 to 40 in good health.

This clonotype was detected a few times. This chain uses TRBV7-2 with TRBJ2-7; TRBD2 might be the D (5 bases). Germline assignment: CDR1 SGHTA and CDR2 FQGNSA. V was trimmed by 1 base and J by 5 bases, leaving 9 bases between them. The CDR3 is 13 residues long. In DNA form, the CDR3 reads TGTGCCAGCAGCTTAGGCGGGCCGAACGAGCAGTACTTC. It translates to CASSLGGPNEQYF.

This clonotype has a handful of counts. The J gene is TRBJ2-3, the V gene TRBV2; D unresolved. The CDR3 consists of 15 residues. The ends were cut back, 4 bases at V and 0 bases at J, with 11 bases in the middle. Germline CDR1 SNHLY, CDR2 FYNNEI. CDR3 protein: CASSVGQTSTDTQYF. CDR3 nucleotide sequence: TGTGCCAGCAGTGTCGGTCAAACTAGCACAGATACGCAGTATTTT.

Only one count was recorded for this clonotype. Relative to the germline gene, one junction end is altered; a read error may explain this. The chain links TRBV7-7 to TRBJ2-1, with D tentatively TRBD2 (5 bases). The CDR3 is 15 residues long. Germline loops: CDR1 SSHAT, CDR2 FNYEAQ (reference sequence). The CDR3 spells CASSPTRGAGNEQFF. The CDR3, as DNA: TGTGCTAGCAGCCCAACTCGGGGAGCCGGAAATGAGCAGTTCTTC. The variable domain in full, with the rest retrieved from reference TRBV7-7 and TRBJ2-1, is GAGVSQSPRYKVTKRGQDVTLRCDPISSHATLYWYQQALGQGPEFLTYFNYEAQPDKSGLPSDRFSAERPEGSISTLTIQRTEQRDSAMYRCASSPTRGAGNEQFFGPGTRLTVL.

This chain links TRBV2 with TRBJ2-5, with D perhaps matching TRBD1 (5 bases). The V gene lost 1 base and the J gene lost 11 bases, with 20 bases spanning the gap. The length of the CDR3 is 15 residues. The germline V gene has CDR1 SNHLY and CDR2 FYNNEI. Here the CDR3 DNA reads TGTGCCAGCAGTGAAGGAATTATGGGGCTGCATGAGCAGTACTTC. This encodes CASSEGIMGLHEQYF.

V is TRBV2 and J is TRBJ2-7; D gene unclear. This CDR3 has 15 residues. Trimming pared 6 bases from V and 1 base from J, leaving 16 bases between. Germline V gene sequence: CDR1 SNHLY, CDR2 FYNNEI. The CDR3: CASRRPSDGSYEQYF. CDR3 sequence (DNA): TGTGCCAGCAGACGACCAAGTGACGGTTCCTACGAGCAGTACTTC.

V and J are TRBV29-1 and TRBJ2-1; D is undetermined. In germline, CDR1 is SQVTM, CDR2 ANQGSEA. CDR3 length: 14 amino acids. V lost 7 bases and J lost 1, with 14 bases in between. The CDR3 here is CSAEPSRSYNEQFF. CDR3 bases: TGCAGCGCGGAGCCCAGTAGGTCCTACAATGAGCAGTTCTTC.

This clonotype was detected only a few times. V and J are TRBV20-1 and TRBJ2-3; D uncertain. CDR1 DFQATT and CDR2 SNEGSKA come from the germline V gene (reference sequence). This CDR3 has 13 residues. V shed 3 bases and J shed 3 bases, with 10 bases lying between them. CDR3: CSARGQKTDTQYF. The CDR3 DNA is TGCAGTGCTAGGGGTCAAAAAACAGATACGCAGTATTTT.

The rearrangement links TRBV5-1 to TRBJ1-4; 8 nucleotides agree with TRBD1. The V gene end was trimmed by 4 bases and the J gene end by 1 base; junction bases not matched to a gene: 6. The CDR3 runs to 16 residues. Germline V gives CDR1 SGHRS, CDR2 YFSETQ. CDR3 nucleotide sequence: TGCGCCAGCAGCGCCAGGACAGGGCAAACTAATGAAAAACTGTTTTTT. Protein: CASSARTGQTNEKLFF.

The chain uses TRBV5-5 and TRBJ1-5, with TRBD1 identical over 7 bases. Germline values: CDR1 SGHKS, CDR2 YYEKEE (reference sequence). J gave up 8 bases and V 10 bases, and 12 bases lay outside the gene matches. This CDR3 region has 13 residues. The CDR3 DNA is TGTGCCGGGCATGGGGGACAGAGAAAGCCCCAGCATTTT. Translating gives CAGHGGQRKPQHF.